What follows are 32 T cell receptor beta chains derived from one specimen sequenced in a study of siplizumab effects on memory and regulatory T cells. Clones were sequenced by immunoSEQ multiplex PCR, and TCRdb holds only the in-frame ones, with some missing. The top ten hold 1.5% to 2% of the sample, which has about 120,000 clones, 90% to 95% seen once. The sequencing sample was made of non-Treg CD4+ T cells sorted from blood. These receptors were obtained from a human donor in good health.

Here the CDR3 reads CASSLVAGQDYEQYF. DNA of the CDR3: TGTGCCAGCAGCTTAGTCGCGGGACAAGACTACGAGCAGTACTTC. The chain combines TRBV7-2 with TRBJ2-7; D may be TRBD1 or TRBD2 (6 bases each). CDR3 length equals 15 residues. Per germline, CDR1 SGHTA and CDR2 FQGNSA. The V and J ends lost 1 base and 3 bases respectively, with 13 bases between them.

The chain links TRBV6-4 to TRBJ1-5; 11 bases line up with TRBD1. The CDR3 is 14 residues long. The V gene's germline CDR1 is MRHNA and CDR2 SNTAGT. With V trimmed by 3 bases and J by 6 bases, 1 base remained unmatched. The CDR3 loop is CASSEGQGGQPQHF. The CDR3 coding sequence is TGTGCCAGCAGTGAGGGACAGGGGGGTCAGCCCCAGCATTTT.

As concerns this clone: An end of the junction does not agree with germline; a read error may underlie this. This chain links TRBV7-7 with TRBJ2-2; no definite D call. Germline V gives CDR1 SSHAT, CDR2 FNYEAQ (reference sequence). The CDR3 contains 13 residues. The CDR3 nucleotides read TGTGCTAGCAGCTTAGGGCGGTCCGGGGAGCTGTTTTTT. Protein product: CASSLGRSGELFF.

The V call is TRBV2, the J call TRBJ2-3, with TRBD1 matching over 8 bases. The CDR3 runs to 15 residues. Germline V gives CDR1 SNHLY, CDR2 FYNNEI. V lost 3 bases, J lost 4 bases, and 6 bases stayed unmatched. The CDR3 DNA follows: TGTGCCAGCAGTGACCCCCAGGGGGCCTCAGATACGCAGTATTTT. Amino acids: CASSDPQGASDTQYF.

The chain employs TRBV7-8 and TRBJ2-7; no clear D gene. Per the germline V gene, CDR1 is SGHVS and CDR2 is FQNEAQ. The CDR3 runs 17 residues. With 4 bases removed from V and 0 bases from J, the gap between germline ends came to 19 bases. This chain's CDR3 is CASSSVDTTRSSYEQYF. CDR3 sequence (DNA): TGTGCCAGCAGCTCGGTTGATACCACAAGGAGCTCCTACGAGCAGTACTTC.

The chain combines TRBV5-4 with TRBJ2-1; D unclear. Germline CDR1 reads SGHNT; CDR2 reads YYREEE (reference sequence). V was clipped by 2 bases and J by 6 bases, with 9 bases between them. There are 13 residues in the CDR3. The CDR3 spells CASSFPDSNEQFF. The CDR3, as DNA: TGTGCCAGCAGCTTCCCAGACTCCAATGAGCAGTTCTTC. The complete variable domain, with remaining parts taken from reference TRBV5-4 and TRBJ2-1, reads ETGVTQSPTHLIKTRGQQVTLRCSSQSGHNTVSWYQQALGQGPQFIFQYYREEENGRGNFPPRFSGLQFPNYSSELNVNALELDDSALYLCASSFPDSNEQFFGPGTRLTVL.

The chain links TRBV9 to TRBJ1-2; D is unclear. The CDR3 totals 18 residues. The germline gives CDR1 SGDLS, CDR2 YYNGEE. The V end lost 2 bases, the J end lost 5 bases, and 25 bases lay between the germline ends. The CDR3 DNA reads as TGTGCCAGCAGCGTTAAAGAGAGGGAGCCTTGGCGGCCTTATGGCTACACCTTC. Translation: CASSVKEREPWRPYGYTF.

This clone has only one observation. The chain links TRBV27 to TRBJ2-3, with TRBD2 matching 10 bases. V shed 0 bases and J 0 bases; nucleotides not matched to a gene: 9. The germline V gene has CDR1 MNHEY and CDR2 SMNVEV (reference sequence). CDR3 length equals 19 residues. The CDR3 region is CASSLSLSGRVISTDTQYF. The DNA for the CDR3 is TGTGCCAGCAGTTTATCGTTGAGCGGGAGGGTAATTAGCACAGATACGCAGTATTTT.

The genes are TRBV6-6 and TRBJ1-6; D not certain. Trimming shortened V by 4 bases and J by 8 bases, and 3 bases separated the two germline ends. Looked up from germline, CDR1 is MNHNY and CDR2 is SVGAGI (reference sequence). This CDR3 is 11 amino acids long. The CDR3 reads CASSSDSPLHF. For the CDR3, the DNA is TGTGCCAGCAGTTCGGATTCACCCCTCCACTTT.

This clone is a singleton in its sample. This rearrangement joins TRBV19 to TRBJ1-5; D perhaps matches TRBD1 (5 bases). V was clipped by 6 bases and J by 3 bases, with 18 bases between them. This CDR3 region has 16 residues. Germline-derived CDR1 and CDR2 are LNHDA and SQIVND (reference sequence). The CDR3 coding sequence is TGTGCCAGTAGGCGGACATTTCCCCTTTACAATCAGCCCCAGCATTTT. This sequence encodes CASRRTFPLYNQPQHF.

The CDR3 bases are TGCGCCACCCTCGTTAATCGCCAAGAGACCCAGTACTTC. Protein: CATLVNRQETQYF. The gene calls are TRBV4-1 and TRBJ2-5; no firm D call. V shed 10 bases and J shed 1 base, with 13 bases lying between them. The CDR3 runs 13 residues. Germline CDR1 reads MGHRA; CDR2 reads YSYEKL.

The gene calls are TRBV11-3 and TRBJ2-5; the D gene is possibly TRBD2 (5 bases). Looked up from germline, CDR1 is SGHNT and CDR2 is YENEEA. With 0 bases removed from V and 2 bases from J, the gap between germline ends came to 16 bases. The CDR3 has 17 amino acids. CDR3 DNA: TGTGCCAGCAGCTTAGATGACCGCGGCAGAGGGCAAGAGACCCAGTACTTC. Translated, it gives CASSLDDRGRGQETQYF.

This clone appeared once. The rearrangement uses TRBV2 and TRBJ2-7; D unresolved. The CDR3 has 11 residues. The V gene's germline CDR1 is SNHLY and CDR2 FYNNEI. The germline V and J ends were trimmed by 1 base and 4 bases, with 2 bases remaining between them. CDR3 amino acids: CASSEGYEQYF. Written as DNA, the CDR3 is TGTGCCAGCAGTGAAGGGTACGAGCAGTACTTC.

The J gene is TRBJ1-3, the V gene TRBV19, with TRBD1 matching 9 bases. V was pared by 9 bases and J by 6 bases, with 12 bases of the junction left unmatched. Germline V gene sequence: CDR1 LNHDA, CDR2 SQIVND (reference sequence). This CDR3 comprises 15 residues. The chain's CDR3 is CASTYGTGRKNTIYF. The CDR3 nucleotides read TGTGCCAGCACGTATGGGACAGGGCGCAAAAACACCATATATTTT. Complete variable domain (other parts from reference TRBV19 and TRBJ1-3): DGGITQSPKYLFRKEGQNVTLSCEQNLNHDAMYWYRQDPGQGLRLIYYSQIVNDFQKGDIAEGYSVSREKKESFPLTVTSAQKNPTAFYLCASTYGTGRKNTIYFGEGSWLTVV.

CDR3 DNA sequence: TGCGCCAGCAGCTTGCCCGGGTCGGTGTTAGATACGCAGTATTTT. Its translation is CASSLPGSVLDTQYF. This chain connects TRBV5-1 to TRBJ2-3; no reliable D call. V was clipped by 1 base and J by 5 bases, with 14 bases between them. Germline CDR1 reads SGHRS; CDR2 reads YFSETQ. This CDR3 has 15 amino acids.

This clone was recorded only once. The CDR3 loop is CASSSRDRAAETQYF. The CDR3, as DNA: TGTGCCAGCAGCTCCCGGGACAGGGCGGCAGAGACCCAGTACTTC. This chain uses TRBV11-1 with TRBJ2-5, with 9 bases aligning to TRBD1. V was clipped by 4 bases and J by 4 bases; unmatched bases: 7. CDR1 and CDR2 (germline): SGHAT, FQDESV (reference sequence). The CDR3 is made up of 15 amino acids.

The CDR3 DNA follows: TGTGCCAGCAGTTACGGAGTGGGACAGGGAATAAAAGGCTACACCTTC. As protein: CASSYGVGQGIKGYTF. J is TRBJ1-2 and V is TRBV6-5; the match to TRBD1 covers 9 bases. Losses at the gene ends were 2 bases for V and 8 bases for J; bases not matched to a gene: 12. Germline CDR1 is MNHEY and CDR2 is SVGAGI. The CDR3 is made up of 16 amino acids.

The chain has TRBV7-2 and TRBJ2-1; D not resolved. The V gene lost 3 bases and the J gene lost 4 bases, with 10 bases spanning the gap. CDR1 is SGHTA and CDR2 is FQGNSA in the germline V gene. There are 14 residues in the CDR3. The CDR3 spells CASSLDRVYNEQFF. The CDR3 nucleotides read TGTGCCAGCAGCTTGGATCGGGTTTACAATGAGCAGTTCTTC.

The chain carries TRBV4-1 and TRBJ2-3, with a weak D call TRBD2 (7 bases). Germline CDR1 and CDR2: MGHRA and YSYEKL. V lost 4 bases and J lost 2, with 16 bases in between. The CDR3 is made up of 16 amino acids. The CDR3 DNA reads TGCGCCAGCAGCCCGAGGGGGGGGGCCAACACAGATACGCAGTATTTT. This translates into CASSPRGGANTDTQYF.

The chain employs TRBV15 and TRBJ2-7, with TRBD2 matching 10 bases. Trimming at V came to 2 bases and at J to 4 bases, leaving 5 bases not matched to a gene. The CDR3 totals 15 residues. Looked up from germline, CDR1 is LNHNV and CDR2 is YYDKDF (reference sequence). The CDR3 loop reads CATSRPASGSYEQYF. In nucleotides, the CDR3 is TGTGCCACCAGCAGACCCGCTAGCGGGAGTTACGAGCAGTACTTC.

The chain uses TRBV25-1 and TRBJ1-5, with D unclear. Germline lookup yields CDR1 MGHDK and CDR2 SYGVNS. This CDR3 comprises 14 residues. The V end was cut by 4 bases, the J end by 4 bases, with 11 bases between. CDR3 residues: CASSAVQMNQPQHF. The CDR3, as DNA: TGTGCCAGCAGTGCGGTGCAGATGAATCAGCCCCAGCATTTT. The variable domain in full, completed from reference TRBV25-1 and TRBJ1-5, reads EADIYQTPRYLVIGTGKKITLECSQTMGHDKMYWYQQDPGMELHLIHYSYGVNSTEKGDLSSESTVSRIRTEHFPLTLESARPSHTSQYLCASSAVQMNQPQHFGDGTRLSIL.

The chain is built from TRBV11-2 and TRBJ2-5; no firm D call. The CDR3 covers 13 residues. Trimming removed 6 bases from V and 3 bases from J, with 11 bases in between. The germline V gene encodes CDR1 SGHAT and CDR2 FQNNGV. CDR3 bases: TGTGCCAGCAGGATGCACAGTGAAGAGACCCAGTACTTC. It codes for CASRMHSEETQYF.

The chain links TRBV5-1 to TRBJ2-5; 8 bases fit TRBD1. V shed 4 bases, J shed 5 bases, and the junction held 7 bases outside the gene matches. Germline assignment: CDR1 SGHRS and CDR2 YFSETQ. The CDR3 runs to 14 residues. This CDR3 reads CASSAQGARETQYF. CDR3 nucleotide sequence: TGCGCCAGCAGCGCGCAGGGGGCGCGGGAGACCCAGTACTTC.

The genes are TRBV6-1 and TRBJ1-1; no firm D call. Trimming removed 1 base from V and 9 bases from J, with 9 bases in between. The CDR3 contains 12 residues. Per the germline V gene, CDR1 is MNHNS and CDR2 is SASEGT. Here the CDR3 DNA reads TGTGCCAGCAGTGAAGTGAAGGAAAAAGCTTTCTTT. This encodes CASSEVKEKAFF.

V and J are TRBV30 and TRBJ2-3; D unclear. The CDR3 runs to 12 residues. In germline, CDR1 is GTSNPN, CDR2 SVGIG (reference sequence). V lost 4 bases to trimming and J lost 1 base, with 6 bases between them. The CDR3 loop is CAWNIGTDTQYF. The CDR3 DNA follows: TGTGCCTGGAACATCGGCACAGATACGCAGTATTTT.

This clone was observed a handful of times. The V gene is TRBV2, the J gene TRBJ1-1; D gene ambiguous. V was clipped by 2 bases and J by 1 base, with 8 bases between them. The CDR3 runs 14 residues. The germline V gene has CDR1 SNHLY and CDR2 FYNNEI. The CDR3 spells CASSERGRNTEAFF. The CDR3 DNA follows: TGTGCCAGCAGTGAAAGAGGTAGGAACACTGAAGCTTTCTTT.

This clone was seen once. The gene calls are TRBV30 and TRBJ2-5, with 10 bases identical to TRBD2. The J segment lost 3 bases and the V segment lost 5 bases, leaving 3 bases of the junction unmatched. Looked up from germline, CDR1 is GTSNPN and CDR2 is SVGIG (reference sequence). The CDR3 runs 13 residues. CDR3 in amino acids: CAWSGLAEETQYF. The CDR3 DNA follows: TGTGCCTGGTCCGGACTAGCGGAAGAGACCCAGTACTTC. The variable domain in full, with the rest retrieved from reference TRBV30 and TRBJ2-5, is SQTIHQWPATLVQPVGSPLSLECTVEGTSNPNLYWYRQAAGRGLQLLFYSVGIGQISSEVPQNLSASRPQDRQFILSSKKLLLSDSGFYLCAWSGLAEETQYFGPGTRLLVL.

This clone was observed once. The genes are TRBV15 and TRBJ2-5; 7 bases match TRBD1. Germline CDR1 reads LNHNV; CDR2 reads YYDKDF (reference sequence). This CDR3 is 14 amino acids long. Trimming at V came to 6 bases and at J to 1 base, leaving 5 bases not matched to a gene. Written as DNA, the CDR3 is TGTGCCACCAGTCCGGACAGGCTCCAAGAGACCCAGTACTTC. Protein product: CATSPDRLQETQYF.

J is TRBJ2-2 and V is TRBV2, with no clear D. This CDR3 region has 11 residues. Trimming removed 7 bases at V and 2 bases at J, with 2 bases between. CDR1 is SNHLY and CDR2 is FYNNEI in the germline V gene. In DNA, the CDR3 is TGTGCCAGCACCAACACCGGGGAGCTGTTTTTT. This encodes CASTNTGELFF.

V and J are TRBV9 and TRBJ2-3, with 12 bases that match TRBD2. Germline values: CDR1 SGDLS, CDR2 YYNGEE. Trimming removed 4 bases from V and 0 bases from J; junction bases left unmatched: 6. The CDR3 is 17 residues long. The CDR3 DNA reads TGTGCCAGCAGCCGTACTAGCGGGGGGTATAGCACAGATACGCAGTATTTT. Translating gives CASSRTSGGYSTDTQYF.

The chain is built from TRBV7-6 and TRBJ1-2; D ambiguous. Trimming pared 5 bases from V and 8 bases from J, leaving 15 bases between. Germline V gene sequence: CDR1 SGHVS, CDR2 FNYEAQ. This CDR3 comprises 13 residues. The DNA of the CDR3 is TGTGCCAGCAGCAGTGTGAATGCGGACGGCTACACCTTC. This gives the protein CASSSVNADGYTF.

The V and J genes are TRBV5-5 and TRBJ1-2; TRBD1 matches at 8 bases. The germline V gene has CDR1 SGHKS and CDR2 YYEKEE (reference sequence). This CDR3 is 15 amino acids long. The junction had 3 bases not matched to a gene; V was cut back by 1 base and J by 1 base. The CDR3 is CASSLQGAGNYGYTF. As DNA, the CDR3 is TGTGCCAGCAGCTTGCAGGGGGCTGGTAACTATGGCTACACCTTC. The full variable domain, in which reference TRBV5-5 and TRBJ1-2 provide the parts outside the CDR3, is DAGVTQSPTHLIKTRGQQVTLRCSPISGHKSVSWYQQVLGQGPQFIFQYYEKEERGRGNFPDRFSARQFPNYSSELNVNALLLGDSALYLCASSLQGAGNYGYTFGSGTRLTVV.